These T cell receptor beta chains were read from a single sample in a study of vaccination and CD4 T cells after COVID-19. One entry per CDR3 protein results from TCRdb running MiXCR on the PCR reads. Among 21,000 or so distinct CDR3 sequences listed, roughly three fifths were seen once. Source: CD4+ T cells from blood, taken before SARS-CoV-2 vaccination. These receptor sequences come from a human donor who had recovered from COVID-19. The CDR3 runs from the conserved cysteine through the conserved F or W. Each record gives: J gene, D gene, clone size, V gene, CDR3 protein, CDR3 DNA. A D gene is named only where the DNA matches it firmly. Clone size, where shown, is once, few, many, or a class for clones that have expanded.

>TRBJ1-1|TRBD1|NA|TRBV30
CAWSVPDRVNTEAFF
TGTGCCTGGAGTGTCCCGGACAGGGTGAACACTGAAGCTTTCTTT
>TRBJ1-4|TRBD1|NA|TRBV20-1
CSASQTGVGGKLFF
TGCAGTGCTAGCCAGACAGGGGTTGGAGGAAAACTGTTTTTT
>TRBJ2-1|NA|NA|TRBV7-2
CASSLLSQREQFF
TGTGCCAGCAGCTTACTTTCCCAACGGGAGCAGTTCTTC
>TRBJ2-1|NA|NA|TRBV18
CASSPSRYEQFF
TGTGCCAGCTCACCATCTAGGTATGAGCAGTTCTTC
>TRBJ1-2|NA|NA|TRBV5-1
CASSLGGLRDGYTF
TGCGCCAGCAGCCTAGGGGGGCTCAGGGATGGCTACACCTTC
>TRBJ1-6|NA|NA|TRBV6-1
CASSEAWVNSPLHF
TGTGCCAGCAGTGAAGCTTGGGTCAATTCACCCCTCCACTTT
>TRBJ1-4|NA|NA|TRBV28
CASSVYKMGEKLFF
TGTGCCAGCAGTGTCTACAAGATGGGTGAAAAACTGTTTTTT
>TRBJ2-5|NA|NA|TRBV19
CASSRGRGQETQYF
TGTGCCAGTAGTCGGGGAAGAGGGCAAGAGACCCAGTACTTC
>TRBJ1-2|NA|once|TRBV7-8
CASSFQGRPYGDYGYTF
TGTGCCAGCAGCTTTCAGGGTCGACCTTATGGGGATTATGGCTACACCTTC
>TRBJ2-7|NA|NA|TRBV20-1
CSASGSGRYEQYF
TGCAGTGCTAGTGGGTCGGGGCGCTACGAGCAGTACTTC
>TRBJ2-5|TRBD1|NA|TRBV25-1
CASSDPTGVETQYF
TGTGCCAGCAGTGATCCGACAGGGGTGGAGACCCAGTACTTC
>TRBJ1-5|NA|NA|TRBV19
CASRVQGKSVQPQHF
TGTGCCAGTAGGGTACAGGGAAAGAGCGTTCAGCCCCAGCATTTT
>TRBJ2-5|NA|NA|TRBV5-4
CASSLGGRRETQYF
TGTGCCAGCAGCTTGGGGGGGAGGAGAGAGACCCAGTACTTC
>TRBJ2-1|TRBD2|NA|TRBV20-1
CSARTLAGGYNEQFF
TGCAGTGCTAGGACTCTAGCGGGAGGGTACAATGAGCAGTTCTTC
>TRBJ1-2|TRBD1|once|TRBV7-2
CASSGTGGGYGYTF
TGTGCCAGCAGCGGAACAGGGGGAGGCTATGGCTACACCTTC
>TRBJ2-5|NA|NA|TRBV18
CASSSTFGETQYF
TGTGCCAGCTCAAGTACCTTTGGAGAGACCCAGTACTTC
>TRBJ1-1|TRBD1|NA|TRBV7-3
CASSLLGPRQGGTEAFF
TGTGCCAGCAGCTTATTAGGCCCCAGGCAGGGGGGTACTGAAGCTTTCTTT
>TRBJ1-2|NA|NA|TRBV5-8
CASSKGQLLNYGYTF
TGTGCCAGCAGCAAAGGACAGCTACTTAACTATGGCTACACCTTC
>TRBJ2-7|NA|NA|TRBV2
CASRVAYEQYF
TGTGCCAGCAGGGTTGCCTACGAGCAGTACTTC
>TRBJ2-5|NA|few|TRBV20-1
CSASDRLGRQETQYF
TGCAGTGCTAGCGACAGACTAGGGCGCCAAGAGACCCAGTACTTC
>TRBJ2-7|TRBD1|NA|TRBV24-1
CATSASTGGYEQYF
TGTGCCACCAGTGCCTCGACAGGGGGCTACGAGCAGTACTTC
>TRBJ2-1|TRBD2|NA|TRBV28
CASSPSGTSVDNEQFF
TGTGCCAGCAGTCCCTCCGGGACTAGCGTAGACAATGAGCAGTTCTTC
>TRBJ2-5|NA|NA|TRBV27
CASSFSRGAETQYF
TGTGCCAGCAGTTTCTCGAGGGGGGCGGAGACCCAGTACTTC
>TRBJ2-7|TRBD1|once|TRBV11-2
CASSASRGLYEQYF
TGTGCCAGCAGCGCCTCCAGGGGGCTCTACGAGCAGTACTTC
>TRBJ2-3|NA|once|TRBV10-2
CASSEGPPIDTQYF
TGCGCCAGCAGTGAGGGCCCTCCCATAGATACGCAGTATTTT
>TRBJ2-7|TRBD1|once|TRBV20-1
CSSGQGAYEQYF
TGCAGTTCGGGGCAGGGGGCCTACGAGCAGTACTTC
>TRBJ1-3|NA|NA|TRBV6-1
CASSEGLRVYSSGNTIYF
TGTGCCAGCAGTGAAGGGTTGAGGGTGTATAGCTCTGGAAACACCATATATTTT
>TRBJ2-1|TRBD2|once|TRBV5-1
CASSLLGGSGEQFF
TGCGCCAGCAGCTTGTTAGGCGGGAGTGGCGAGCAGTTCTTC
>TRBJ2-5|NA|NA|TRBV19
CASSIPLPWGDETQYF
TGTGCCAGTAGTATCCCCCTGCCGTGGGGCGACGAGACCCAGTACTTC
>TRBJ1-4|TRBD1|NA|TRBV28
CASRPTGGPSEKLFF
TGTGCCAGCAGGCCGACAGGGGGCCCTAGTGAAAAACTGTTTTTT
>TRBJ2-7|NA|few|TRBV6-5
CASSYNRQSYEQYF
TGTGCCAGCAGTTACAACCGACAGAGCTACGAGCAGTACTTC
>TRBJ2-3|NA|NA|TRBV18
CASSPLWLASSTDTQYF
TGTGCCAGCTCACCACTATGGCTAGCATCGAGCACAGATACGCAGTATTTT
>TRBJ2-7|NA|NA|TRBV6-1
CASTRTGPSYEQYF
TGTGCCAGCACAAGGACTGGACCTTCCTACGAGCAGTACTTC
>TRBJ2-1|NA|NA|TRBV20-1
CSARGRGLGVFGDEQFF
TGCAGTGCTAGAGGAAGGGGGTTGGGGGTATTTGGGGATGAGCAGTTCTTC
>TRBJ2-3|TRBD1|NA|TRBV7-3
CASSQSGDRSPTDTQYF
TGTGCCAGCTCCCAATCGGGGGACAGGTCCCCCACAGATACGCAGTATTTT
>TRBJ1-1|TRBD1|few|TRBV2
CASRPGTTGDTEAFF
TGTGCCAGCAGACCCGGCACGACAGGGGACACTGAAGCTTTCTTT
>TRBJ2-3|TRBD2|NA|TRBV7-3
CASSLGLATTDTQYF
TGTGCCAGCAGCTTGGGACTAGCGACTACAGATACGCAGTATTTT